This T cell receptor beta chain originates from a study of T cell responses to AZD1222 COVID-19 vaccine. General study points: Regions left unmutated in variants are reportedly the target of nearly half of spike-specific TCRs. Of the AZD1222 recipients, only five to seven were seropositive at baseline.

About this clone itself: Its antigen is not known.

Analysis merged second doses at about 4 or about 12 weeks. There are 13 residues in the CDR3. V shed 5 bases and J shed 3 bases, with 8 bases lying between them. This table comes from immunoSEQ multiplex PCR, and its TCRdb copy is limited to in-frame clones, with some not included. The sample has over 70,000 clones; approximately 89% are singletons. The sample in question was peripheral blood, obtained 28 days after the second AZD1222 dose. The chain is built from TRBV12-3 or TRBV12-4 and TRBJ1-3; D is uncertain. This TCR came from an adult who received the AZD1222 COVID-19 vaccine. The CDR3 sequence: CASSLPGGNTIYF. CDR3 DNA sequence: TGTGCCAGCAGTCTCCCGGGTGGAAACACCATATATTTT.